Listed here are 20 T cell receptor beta chains from one sample, sequenced in a study of Graves' ophthalmopathy and Graves' hyperthyroidism. Amplification of the TCR beta CDR3 regions used RNA transcripts (as template). HTBI primers served in a first-round RT-PCR, which a second-round multiplex PCR followed. TCRdb independently ran MiXCR on the multiplex PCR reads; one entry per CDR3 protein. The profile shows under 350,000 distinct CDR3 sequences, 15% to 20% of them singletons. Sequencing was performed on peripheral blood. These receptors were taken from an adult man with Graves' ophthalmopathy.

This clonotype has ten or more counts. The chain links TRBV19 to TRBJ1-3; D uncertain. Germline CDR1 LNHDA, CDR2 SQIVND (reference sequence). The CDR3 has 14 residues. V was cut by 7 bases and J by 0 bases, with 10 bases left in between. The CDR3: CASNQANSGNTIYF. CDR3 coding DNA: TGTGCCAGTAATCAGGCGAACTCTGGAAACACCATATATTTT.

This clonotype has more than one count but fewer than ten. The DNA of the CDR3 is TGTGCCACCAGCAGAGATCAAGGAAGGACCTACGAGCAGTACTTC. It codes for CATSRDQGRTYEQYF. V and J are TRBV15 and TRBJ2-7; D not certain. Germline values: CDR1 LNHNV, CDR2 YYDKDF (reference sequence). The CDR3 covers 15 residues. V was pared by 0 bases and J by 2 bases, with 11 bases between. The complete variable domain, with remaining parts taken from reference TRBV15 and TRBJ2-7, reads DAMVIQNPRYQVTQFGKPVTLSCSQTLNHNVMYWYQQKSSQAPKLLFHYYDKDFNNEADTPDNFQSRRPNTSFCFLDIRSPGLGDTAMYLCATSRDQGRTYEQYFGPGTRLTVT.

This clonotype was observed many times. The CDR3, as DNA: TGTGCCAGCAGTTTTCCCAGATATGGCTACACCTTC. Amino acids: CASSFPRYGYTF. This chain joins TRBV12-3 or TRBV12-4 and TRBJ1-2, with D unresolved. V was trimmed by 3 bases and J by 5 bases, leaving 7 bases between them. The CDR3 loop spans 12 amino acids.

The V call is TRBV27, the J call TRBJ2-5, with D possibly called TRBD1 or TRBD2 (5 bases each). V lost 4 bases to trimming and J lost 5 bases, with 14 bases between them. This CDR3 contains 14 residues. The V gene's germline CDR1 is MNHEY and CDR2 SMNVEV (reference sequence). CDR3 residues: CASSSIGEQETQYF. The CDR3 DNA follows: TGTGCCAGCAGTTCCATAGGGGAGCAGGAGACCCAGTACTTC.

The V and J genes are TRBV7-2 and TRBJ1-2, with 7 nucleotides matching TRBD1. This CDR3 spans 14 amino acids. V lost 5 bases to trimming and J lost 4 bases; unmatched junction nucleotides: 7. Germline loops: CDR1 SGHTA, CDR2 FQGNSA. CDR3 bases: TGTGCCAGCAGCAAGTACAGGGGTCCCTATGGCTACACCTTC. Protein product: CASSKYRGPYGYTF. The full variable domain, rest sourced from reference TRBV7-2 and TRBJ1-2, is GAGVSQSPSNKVTEKGKDVELRCDPISGHTALYWYRQSLGQGLEFLIYFQGNSAPDKSGLPSDRFSAERTGGSVSTLTIQRTQQEDSAVYLCASSKYRGPYGYTFGSGTRLTVV.

Comments on this clonotype: A read error may produce the germline difference seen at one junction end. The chain recombines TRBV4-1 with TRBJ1-2, with 8 nucleotides matching TRBD1. CDR1 and CDR2 (germline): MGHRA, YSYEKL. This CDR3 contains 15 residues. CDR3 loop: CASSQERGQGYGYIF. CDR3 nucleotides: TGCGCCAGCAGCCAAGAACGAGGACAGGGCTATGGCTACATCTTC.

The rearrangement uses TRBV6-1 and TRBJ2-7; the D call may be TRBD1 or TRBD2 (6 bases each). Per germline, CDR1 MNHNS and CDR2 SASEGT. This CDR3 has 15 amino acids. The V end lost 6 bases, the J end lost 3 bases, and 18 bases lay between the germline ends. In DNA, the CDR3 is TGTGCCAGCAGCCTGACCAGCCGGGGGCTCTACGAGCAGTACTTC. This sequence encodes CASSLTSRGLYEQYF.

There are many counts of this clonotype. The rearrangement uses TRBV7-2 and TRBJ1-5, with D unclear. In germline, CDR1 is SGHTA, CDR2 FQGNSA. V was pared by 5 bases and J by 0 bases, with 11 bases between. The CDR3 is 15 residues long. The CDR3 region has the DNA TGTGCCAGCAGCGCCAGGCTGTATAGCAATCAGCCCCAGCATTTT. Translation gives CASSARLYSNQPQHF.

In its sample, this clonotype was seen many times. The J gene is TRBJ2-7, the V gene TRBV20-1, with 8 bases fitting TRBD1. The germline CDR1 and CDR2 sequences are DFQATT and SNEGSKA (reference sequence). The CDR3 runs 15 residues. J lost 4 bases, V lost 0 bases, and 8 bases had no gene match. The CDR3 bases are TGCAGTGCTAGAGATTCCGGGACAGGAGATTACGAGCAGTACTTC. Residues: CSARDSGTGDYEQYF.

This clonotype has ten or more counts. The chain uses TRBV3-1 and TRBJ1-5; D gene unclear. Germline-derived CDR1 and CDR2 are LGHDT and YNNKEL (reference sequence). The germline V and J ends were trimmed by 1 base and 2 bases, with 9 bases remaining between them. CDR3 length: 15 residues. In DNA, the CDR3 is TGTGCCAGCAGCCAAGGAACGGTGGGCAATCAGCCCCAGCATTTT. As protein: CASSQGTVGNQPQHF.

This clonotype was found many times. The chain joins TRBV6-1 to TRBJ2-7, with TRBD2 matching over 7 bases. This CDR3 is 13 amino acids long. V trimming: 4 bases; J trimming: 3 bases; junction bases outside the gene matches: 3. CDR1 and CDR2 from the germline V gene are MNHNS and SASEGT. The CDR3 DNA reads TGTGCCAGCAGTGTGGGGGGGTACTACGAGCAGTACTTC. It specifies CASSVGGYYEQYF.

This clonotype was seen ten or more times. The chain has TRBV7-9 and TRBJ1-5; D call uncertain. V was trimmed by 8 bases and J by 1 base, leaving 9 bases between them. There are 13 residues in the CDR3. In germline, CDR1 is SEHNR, CDR2 FQNEAQ (reference sequence). CDR3 protein: CASAASSNQPQHF. DNA of the CDR3: TGTGCCAGCGCCGCCAGCAGCAATCAGCCCCAGCATTTT.

This clonotype was seen at least ten times. The V call is TRBV5-1, the J call TRBJ2-7, with a tentative D call TRBD1 (5 bases). CDR1 and CDR2 from the germline V gene are SGHRS and YFSETQ. This CDR3 region has 17 residues. Trimming took 0 bases from V and 0 from J, leaving 16 bases between them. CDR3 sequence reads: CASSLGPSGKSSYEQYF. The CDR3 DNA reads TGCGCCAGCAGCTTGGGGCCATCAGGGAAAAGCTCCTACGAGCAGTACTTC.

This clonotype showed up many times. The chain has TRBV28 and TRBJ1-5; unclear D gene. V dropped 7 bases and J dropped 8 bases, with 24 bases sitting between them. The CDR3 is 16 amino acids. The germline V gene has CDR1 MDHEN and CDR2 SYDVKM. The CDR3 is CASNTIGREPTEPQHF. In nucleotides, the CDR3 is TGTGCCAGCAATACCATCGGACGGGAACCGACGGAGCCCCAGCATTTT.

This clonotype showed up many times. The chain joins TRBV20-1 to TRBJ2-7; weak D call: TRBD2 (6 bases). V was trimmed by 6 bases and J by 4 bases, leaving 19 bases between them. This CDR3 contains 14 residues. CDR1 DFQATT and CDR2 SNEGSKA come from the germline V gene (reference sequence). The CDR3 is CSAVFGGTDYEQYF. In DNA form, the CDR3 reads TGCAGTGCGGTTTTTGGGGGGACCGATTACGAGCAGTACTTC.

This clonotype was recorded at least ten times. The CDR3 DNA reads as TGTGCCAGCAGTTTAGATTGGGGAGGCGGGGAGCTGTTTTTT. Its protein is CASSLDWGGGELFF. This chain links TRBV27 with TRBJ2-2, with a weak D call TRBD2 (6 bases). Looked up from germline, CDR1 is MNHEY and CDR2 is SMNVEV (reference sequence). The V gene lost 2 bases and the J gene lost 7 bases, with 11 bases spanning the gap. The CDR3 is 14 residues long.

This clonotype showed up many times. This chain uses TRBV30 with TRBJ2-5; D not certain. The CDR3 extends over 11 amino acids. The V and J ends lost 3 bases and 5 bases respectively, with 7 bases between them. Germline V gene lookup returns CDR1 GTSNPN and CDR2 SVGIG (reference sequence). The CDR3 DNA sequence: TGTGCCTGGAGGGACGTGGAGACCCAGTACTTC. Its translation: CAWRDVETQYF.

Concerning this clonotype itself: A read error may explain this, as a much larger clone is one base away. No conserved phenylalanine or tryptophan is present at the end of the CDR3, so a read error is the likely explanation. The chain couples TRBV9 to TRBJ1-1, with a possible D match to TRBD1 (6 bases). Germline V gives CDR1 SGDLS, CDR2 YYNGEE. The CDR3 contains 13 residues. V lost 5 bases, J lost 6 bases, and 14 bases lay in between. CDR3 region: CASSERGGAEAFL. As DNA, the CDR3 is TGTGCCAGCAGTGAGAGAGGGGGGGCTGAAGCTTTCCTT.

The chain uses TRBV6-1 and TRBJ2-7; 12 positions agree with TRBD2. Germline V gives CDR1 MNHNS, CDR2 SASEGT. Trimming took 3 bases from V and 2 from J; bases not matched to a gene: 11. The CDR3 is 18 residues long. The CDR3 DNA reads as TGTGCCAGCAGTGATTACGGGACTAGCGGGCCTCTTACCTACGAGCAGTACTTC. Its translation is CASSDYGTSGPLTYEQYF.

Many counts were recorded for this clonotype. V gene TRBV20-1 combines with J gene TRBJ1-5; D remains ambiguous. Trimming pared 6 bases from V and 3 bases from J, leaving 12 bases between. This CDR3 comprises 13 residues. CDR1 and CDR2 from the germline V gene are DFQATT and SNEGSKA (reference sequence). DNA of the CDR3: TGCAGTGCCAGCCCCAGCGACAATCAGCCCCAGCATTTT. Translated, it gives CSASPSDNQPQHF.